In its sample, the clone carrying this T cell receptor beta chain was seen many times. The germline gives CDR1 MNHNS, CDR2 SASEGT. This CDR3 comprises 15 residues. V lost 10 bases and J lost 1, with 20 bases in between. RNA transcripts yielded amplified TCR beta CDR3 regions. The HTBI primer set served for first-round RT-PCR of the TCR CDR3. TCRdb processed the multiplex PCR reads anew with MiXCR; each CDR3 protein has one entry. In the table there are roughly 380,000 distinct CDR3 sequences, over 11% of which are singletons. The data belong to a study of T cells in Graves' hyperthyroidism and ophthalmopathy. Reasons for excluding patients were uncontrolled infection, other autoimmune disease, pregnancy or lactation.

Material for sequencing was blood. The source is a woman in her fifties or sixties with Graves' hyperthyroidism. This chain uses TRBV6-1 with TRBJ2-7; the D is unclear. The CDR3 is CATQPRWRDSYEQYF. The DNA of the CDR3 is TGTGCCACCCAACCGCGGTGGCGAGATTCCTACGAGCAGTACTTC.